This T cell receptor beta chain is from a study of beta chain features in type 1 diabetes. Study-level points and caveats: A moderate, significant TCRB CDR3 shortening appeared in type 1 diabetes across four CD4+ subsets.

The CDR3 consists of 16 residues. CDR1 and CDR2 (germline): SGHRS, YFSETQ. This clone occurred a few times. What it recognizes is unknown. Every bit of the isolated RNA underwent reverse transcription, so sequencing read expressed TCRB transcripts. TCRdb keeps only in-frame clones here, not all; method: immunoSEQ multiplex PCR. In the table there are a few hundred thousand clones, approximately 13% of which are singletons. This clonotype was obtained from a woman aged 18-30 years with type 1 diabetes. Sequencing was carried out using naive CD4+ T cells from blood. V gene TRBV5-1 combines with J gene TRBJ2-3; 8 bases align to TRBD2. CDR3 sequence reads: CGSSPLLAGNTDTQYF. For the CDR3, the DNA is TGCGGGAGCAGCCCGCTCCTAGCGGGCAACACAGATACGCAGTATTTT.